The 10 T cell receptor beta chains reported below all come from one sample, sequenced in a study of persistence of HIV-infected CD4 T cells. Antigen specificity for these receptors is unknown. Stimulation used 9 to 10 ug/mL lysate from CMV-infected fibroblasts. CD40L-negative CD69-negative CD45RO-high memory CD4+ T cells were sorted as populations depleted of antigen-responding cells. The libraries were made with immunoSEQ version 4 in survey mode. The repertoire was sequenced with immunoSEQ multiplex PCR; TCRdb's copy has only in-frame clones and lacks some. The sample yields 50,000 or so clones, more than 60% seen once. Sequenced here: CD4+ T cells sorted from PBMCs after roughly 18-hour stimulation, sampled from a patient who received antiretroviral therapy. Source of these receptors: an adult man with HIV who was CMV-seropositive.

The chain carries TRBV30 and TRBJ1-1; D gene ambiguous. The length of the CDR3 is 11 residues. The ends were cut back, 2 bases at V and 8 bases at J, with 9 bases in the middle. In germline, CDR1 is GTSNPN, CDR2 SVGIG (reference sequence). The CDR3: CAWSRAEEAFF. CDR3 bases: TGTGCCTGGAGTCGGGCGGAAGAAGCTTTCTTT. Drawing the rest from reference TRBV30 and TRBJ1-1, the complete variable domain is SQTIHQWPATLVQPVGSPLSLECTVEGTSNPNLYWYRQAAGRGLQLLFYSVGIGQISSEVPQNLSASRPQDRQFILSSKKLLLSDSGFYLCAWSRAEEAFFGQGTRLTVV.

V usage is TRBV5-1 and J usage is TRBJ2-2; weak D call: TRBD1 (5 bases). The V gene lost 7 bases and the J gene lost 2 bases, with 12 bases spanning the gap. Germline CDR1 and CDR2: SGHRS and YFSETQ. The CDR3 loop spans 14 amino acids. CDR3 residues: CASCSGHNTGELFF. For the CDR3, the DNA is TGCGCCAGCTGTTCCGGACACAACACCGGGGAGCTGTTTTTT.

The chain joins TRBV7-9 to TRBJ2-2, with D unclear. The CDR3 is 15 residues long. V was cut by 3 bases and J by 6 bases, with 14 bases left in between. CDR1 and CDR2 from the germline V gene are SEHNR and FQNEAQ (reference sequence). The CDR3 sequence: CASSLRSMFSGELFF. The CDR3, as DNA: TGTGCCAGCAGCTTGAGGTCTATGTTTTCCGGGGAGCTGTTTTTT.

The rearrangement uses TRBV6-2 or TRBV6-3 and TRBJ2-5; 12 bases are a match to TRBD2. Per germline, CDR1 MNHEY and CDR2 SVGEGT. CDR3 size: 18 residues. J was trimmed by 4 bases and V by 0 bases; bases with no gene match: 9. CDR3 in amino acids: CASSYSRPSGRAGETQYF. The CDR3 coding sequence is TGTGCCAGCAGTTACTCGAGGCCTAGCGGGAGGGCCGGAGAGACCCAGTACTTC.

This clone showed up just a few times. The chain combines TRBV2 with TRBJ1-6; D is ambiguous. With 4 bases removed from V and 10 bases from J, the gap between germline ends came to 11 bases. This CDR3 region has 13 residues. Germline values: CDR1 SNHLY, CDR2 FYNNEI. The chain's CDR3 is CASSGAVTSPLHF. The CDR3 DNA is TGTGCCAGCAGTGGGGCAGTAACGTCACCCCTCCACTTT.

The V and J genes are TRBV3-1 (or the pseudogene TRBV3-2) and TRBJ1-5; D unclear. CDR1 LGHDT and CDR2 YNNKEL come from the germline V gene (reference sequence). Trimming took 0 bases from V and 4 from J, leaving 10 bases between them. This CDR3 has 15 residues. The CDR3 DNA follows: TGTGCCAGCAGCCAAGATGACGGTGGGAATCAGCCCCAGCATTTT. Protein product: CASSQDDGGNQPQHF.

The chain combines TRBV6-2 or TRBV6-3 with TRBJ2-1, with D uncertain. Germline CDR1 reads MNHEY; CDR2 reads SVGEGT. The V end lost 5 bases, the J end lost 8 bases, and 13 bases lay between the germline ends. The CDR3 covers 13 residues. The CDR3 DNA sequence: TGTGCCAGCAGTGACATAGGTGGTCATGAGCAGTTCTTC. Its translation is CASSDIGGHEQFF.

This clone was seen more than once but under ten times. The rearrangement joins TRBV30 to TRBJ1-1; no definite D call. V was pared by 0 bases and J by 0 bases, with 5 bases between. Germline loops: CDR1 GTSNPN, CDR2 SVGIG (reference sequence). The CDR3 has 13 amino acids. This CDR3 reads CAWSVDVNTEAFF. CDR3 DNA: TGTGCCTGGAGTGTGGACGTGAACACTGAAGCTTTCTTT.

The chain employs TRBV7-9 and TRBJ2-3; TRBD2 matches at 14 bases. Germline V lookup: CDR1 SEHNR, CDR2 FQNEAQ (reference sequence). Unmatched junction bases numbered 6, after V lost 1 base and J lost 3 bases. The CDR3 runs to 18 residues. CDR3 amino acids: CASSLVLGTSGSTDTQYF. The CDR3 DNA is TGTGCCAGCAGCTTAGTACTCGGGACTAGCGGGAGTACAGATACGCAGTATTTT.

This clone has a handful of counts. The V and J genes are TRBV25-1 and TRBJ1-4; the D is unclear. CDR1 and CDR2 (germline): MGHDK, SYGVNS. Between the trimmed V and J ends, which lost 0 bases and 8 bases, there was a span of 13 bases. This CDR3 has 15 residues. CDR3 amino acids: CASSEYKGFGEKLFF. The DNA of the CDR3 is TGTGCCAGCAGTGAATATAAGGGTTTTGGCGAAAAACTGTTTTTT.